This TCR beta chain was obtained from a study of cytomegalovirus exposure and HLA in healthy donors. Study conclusions and caveats: Diagnosis of cytomegalovirus status made by the classifier reportedly showed high specificity and sensitivity.

About this clone itself: Its antigen is currently unknown.

TCRdb's copy holds only in-frame clones and misses some; the assay was immunoSEQ multiplex PCR. The sample consists of about 200,000 clones, around nine tenths of them appearing once. CDR1 and CDR2 (germline): SGHRS, YFSETQ. Deletions cut 3 bases from V and 6 bases from J, with 11 bases between. The CDR3 contains 13 residues. These donors were members of the roughly 120-subject validation cohort, a group separate from the approximately 620-subject first cohort. The J gene is TRBJ2-3, the V gene TRBV5-1, with D perhaps matching TRBD2 (5 bases). This sequence was found in a woman under 30 in good health and CMV-seropositive. Sequencing was done on a sample of PBMCs. CDR3: CASSSAGFDTQYF. The CDR3 DNA reads as TGCGCCAGCAGCTCCGCGGGTTTCGATACGCAGTATTTT.